This TCR beta chain was recovered during a study of blood T cell repertoires in COVID-19 (TCRdb year 2020). For the wider study: The collaborator samples originated in the United States, Italy and Spain and spanned the acute and convalescent phases of COVID-19. The samples were drawn from two sources: the first 160 participants of the ongoing ImmuneRACE study, and fewer than 1,500 subjects contributed by 6 global collaborators. HLA class I and class II types, where available, came from metadata supplied by the sample provider rather than from assay-based typing. The sample metadata nearly always contained a de-identified subject ID, COVID-19 status, age in years and sex. The prospective study material was composed of cDNA or gDNA derived from T cells, B-cell-depleted T cells, or PBMCs. A freely available public database, intended as a resource for researchers studying the immune response to SARS-CoV-2, is where the repertoires were released. Subjects who had been exposed to COVID-19, were actively infected with it, or had recovered from it provided the deeply sampled blood TCRbeta repertoires that made up the dataset.

TCRbeta CDR3 regions were amplified from genomic DNA by means of the immunoSEQ Assay, a bias-controlled multiplex PCR. From the authors' description of their analysis: Within the assay, amplification of reference gene primers was used to estimate how many nucleated cells each sample contained. To quantify the absolute abundance of each unique TCRbeta CDR3 rearrangement, sequence reads were collapsed and filtered. For each sample, productive Simpson clonality was calculated by taking the square root of Simpson's diversity index across productive rearrangements. TCRdb stores this immuneACCESS table with in-frame sequences only. Part of the clones is absent; in the studies checked, under half of the shortfall reflects unresolved V genes, and no reason is known for the rest. V, J and clone size were drawn from that table, and D and trimming were deduced from the DNA. The sample table shows roughly 68,000 clones, and 70% to 90% are seen once. The ten largest clones capture 9.5% to 13% of the sample.

The junction shows trimming of 3 bases on V and 7 bases on J, plus 10 bases between the germline ends. Measured from the cysteine to the phenylalanine, the CDR3 is 13 residues long. This entry keeps only the CDR3 DNA: 39 bases, framed from base 1. Sequences LGHDT (CDR1) and YNNKEL (CDR2) are obtained from the germline V gene (reference sequence). As regards this clone: Its antigen has not been determined. Base qualities are not provided; no much larger clone lies one nucleotide away.

General conclusions and limits of the study: Clinical and demographic metadata were provided uncurated, with the amount varying by source and participant.

In the prospective study, participants were roughly 18 to 100 years old, resided in approximately 22 geographic areas of the United States, and were enrolled through a virtual design. To assign participants to cohorts, the prospective study relied on clinical history that participants themselves reported in a screening survey and a study questionnaire. Recovered participants in ImmuneRACE Cohort 3 were defined by two consecutive negative NP/OP PCR tests, clearance by a healthcare professional, or resolution of symptoms. In the prospective study, whole blood, serum and a nasopharyngeal or oropharyngeal swab were collected from each participant by mobile phlebotomists. Additional blood draws and questionnaires over a 2-month period could optionally be provided by prospective study participants. Before DNA extraction, prospective study blood samples were shipped either frozen or at room temperature.

The clonotype originates from a woman aged 40 to 50 who had recovered from COVID-19. Sequences were obtained from PBMCs or T cells enriched from blood (not recorded which). Recombination connected TRBV3-1 (or the pseudogene TRBV3-2) to TRBJ1-5, and possibly TRBD1, on 5 matching bases. The CDR3: CASSHTGDQPQHF. The DNA sequence is as follows: TGTGCCAGCAGCCATACGGGGGACCAGCCCCAGCATTTT.